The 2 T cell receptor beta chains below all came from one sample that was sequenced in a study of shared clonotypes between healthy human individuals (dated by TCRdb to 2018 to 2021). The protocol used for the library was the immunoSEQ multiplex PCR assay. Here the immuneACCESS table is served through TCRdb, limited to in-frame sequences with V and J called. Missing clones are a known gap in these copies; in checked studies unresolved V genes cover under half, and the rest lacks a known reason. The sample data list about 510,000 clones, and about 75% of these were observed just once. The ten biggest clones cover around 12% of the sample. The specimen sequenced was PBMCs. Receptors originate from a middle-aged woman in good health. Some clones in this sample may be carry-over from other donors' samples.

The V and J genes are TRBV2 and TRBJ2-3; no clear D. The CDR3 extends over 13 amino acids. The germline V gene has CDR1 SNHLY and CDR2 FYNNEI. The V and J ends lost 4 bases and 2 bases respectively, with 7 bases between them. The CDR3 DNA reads TGTGCCAGCAGTGTCGCTTACACAGATACGCAGTATTTT. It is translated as CASSVAYTDTQYF.

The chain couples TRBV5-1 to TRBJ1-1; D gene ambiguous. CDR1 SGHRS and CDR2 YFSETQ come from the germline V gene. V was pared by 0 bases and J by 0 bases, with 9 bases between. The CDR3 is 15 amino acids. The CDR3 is CASSLGEIMNTEAFF. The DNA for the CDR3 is TGCGCCAGCAGCTTGGGGGAGATCATGAACACTGAAGCTTTCTTT.